Listed below are T cell receptor beta chains from one sample, sequenced in a study of OX40 agonist ivuxolimab in advanced cancers. Clones were read by immunoSEQ multiplex PCR, and TCRdb kept only the in-frame ones, dropping some. Seen here are around 65,000 clones, 90% observed once, and the top ten hold over 9.5%. The sample in question was CD4+ or CD8+ T cells sorted from blood, obtained in a trial of the OX40 agonist ivuxolimab. Receptors originate from an adult with an advanced solid tumor such as melanoma, head and neck, liver or kidney cancer. The CDR3 runs from the conserved cysteine through the conserved F or W. D genes are given only for firm matches. Expanded clones get a size class; other rows say once, few or many, or leave the size out.

d_gene: .
j_gene: TRBJ2-6
v_gene: TRBV5-1
abundance: .
CDR3nt: TGCGCCAGCAGGGATTCTGGGGCCAACGTCCTGACTTTC
CDR3aa: CASRDSGANVLTF

d_gene: .
j_gene: TRBJ2-1
v_gene: TRBV12-5
abundance: .
CDR3nt: TGTGCTAGTGGTTTGGGTGTCCAGTTCTCTTCATACAATGAGCAGTTCTTC
CDR3aa: CASGLGVQFSSYNEQFF

d_gene: .
j_gene: TRBJ2-1
v_gene: TRBV15
abundance: .
CDR3nt: TGTGCCACCAGCAGAGGGTATGGGACCGCGAACAATGAGCAGTTCTTC
CDR3aa: CATSRGYGTANNEQFF

d_gene: .
j_gene: TRBJ1-5
v_gene: TRBV19
abundance: .
CDR3nt: TGTGCCAGTAGTATAGATCGGAGACGGTTCAATCAGCCCCAGCATTTT
CDR3aa: CASSIDRRRFNQPQHF

d_gene: .
j_gene: TRBJ2-6
v_gene: TRBV7-8
abundance: .
CDR3nt: TGTGCCAGCCGTCGACCTATTTCTGGGGCCAACGTCCTGACTTTC
CDR3aa: CASRRPISGANVLTF

d_gene: .
j_gene: TRBJ1-1
v_gene: TRBV25-1
abundance: .
CDR3nt: TGTGCCAGCGGAGAGACCGGGCCCAGAGGTGGAAAAGCTTTCTTT
CDR3aa: CASGETGPRGGKAFF

d_gene: .
j_gene: TRBJ2-3
v_gene: TRBV7-3
abundance: .
CDR3nt: TGTGCCAGCAGCCGGGACGCCCGGCCAGATACGCAGTATTTT
CDR3aa: CASSRDARPDTQYF

d_gene: TRBD1
j_gene: TRBJ1-2
v_gene: TRBV2
abundance: .
CDR3nt: TGTGCCAGCAGTGAAGAACAGGGGAACTATGGCTACACCTTC
CDR3aa: CASSEEQGNYGYTF

d_gene: .
j_gene: TRBJ1-1
v_gene: TRBV30
abundance: .
CDR3nt: TGTGCCTGGAGCAGATACTCTGAAGCTTTCTTT
CDR3aa: CAWSRYSEAFF

d_gene: .
j_gene: TRBJ2-7
v_gene: TRBV15
abundance: .
CDR3nt: TGTGCCACCAGCAGAGATTACGGCTACGAGCAGTACTTC
CDR3aa: CATSRDYGYEQYF

d_gene: TRBD2
j_gene: TRBJ2-5
v_gene: TRBV19
abundance: .
CDR3nt: TGTGCCAGTAGTACTGGACTAGCGGGAGGTGAGGAGACCCAGTACTTC
CDR3aa: CASSTGLAGGEETQYF

d_gene: TRBD2
j_gene: TRBJ2-5
v_gene: TRBV7-8
abundance: once
CDR3nt: TGTGCCAGCCTAATTTCGAGGGCCGGGGGGGAGACCCAGTACTTC
CDR3aa: CASLISRAGGETQYF

d_gene: TRBD1
j_gene: TRBJ2-5
v_gene: TRBV7-9
abundance: .
CDR3nt: TGTGCCAGCAGCTTTACAGGGGTTGGGGAGACCCAGTACTTC
CDR3aa: CASSFTGVGETQYF

d_gene: TRBD2
j_gene: TRBJ2-1
v_gene: TRBV11-2
abundance: .
CDR3nt: TGTGCCAGCAGCTTAGATGGACTAGCGGGAGTTCGGGAGCAGTTCTTC
CDR3aa: CASSLDGLAGVREQFF

d_gene: TRBD2
j_gene: TRBJ2-3
v_gene: TRBV30
abundance: .
CDR3nt: TGTGCCTGGAGTGTTGGGACTAGCGGGATCAAAGATACGCAGTATTTT
CDR3aa: CAWSVGTSGIKDTQYF

d_gene: .
j_gene: TRBJ2-1
v_gene: TRBV10-3
abundance: .
CDR3nt: TGTGCCATCAGTGATTCGGCGCGGGCAGTCAATGAGCAGTTCTTC
CDR3aa: CAISDSARAVNEQFF

d_gene: .
j_gene: TRBJ1-2
v_gene: TRBV6-5
abundance: .
CDR3nt: TGTGCCAGCAGTTCCCGGGGGGAGGACTATGGCTACACCTTC
CDR3aa: CASSSRGEDYGYTF

d_gene: TRBD1
j_gene: TRBJ2-1
v_gene: TRBV9
abundance: .
CDR3nt: TGTGCCAGCAGGGGACAGGGGCCAGCGGGATCTAGTGAGCAGTTCTTC
CDR3aa: CASRGQGPAGSSEQFF

d_gene: .
j_gene: TRBJ2-3
v_gene: TRBV11-3
abundance: .
CDR3nt: TGTGCCAGCAGCTTAGGGGCGGGGGCTAGCGGTCGCACAGATACGCAGTATTTT
CDR3aa: CASSLGAGASGRTDTQYF

d_gene: TRBD2
j_gene: TRBJ2-7
v_gene: TRBV28
abundance: .
CDR3nt: TGTGCCAGCAGTTCGACCGGGACTAGCGGGAGGTCCCCCTCCTACGAGCAGTACTTC
CDR3aa: CASSSTGTSGRSPSYEQYF

d_gene: .
j_gene: TRBJ1-3
v_gene: TRBV7-2
abundance: once
CDR3nt: TGTGCCAGCAGCTTCAACATCGGACAGAGAGGAAACACCATATATTTT
CDR3aa: CASSFNIGQRGNTIYF

d_gene: .
j_gene: TRBJ2-1
v_gene: TRBV19
abundance: once
CDR3nt: TGTGCCAGTAGTATATCTCCGGAATACAGTGAGCAGTTCTTC
CDR3aa: CASSISPEYSEQFF

d_gene: TRBD1
j_gene: TRBJ1-6
v_gene: TRBV28
abundance: .
CDR3nt: TGTGCCAGCAGCTCCGCCGGGACAGCCCAGGAGCCCCTCCACTTT
CDR3aa: CASSSAGTAQEPLHF

d_gene: .
j_gene: TRBJ1-5
v_gene: TRBV2
abundance: few
CDR3nt: TGTGCCAGCAGTGTTCGGGGACAGCCCCAGCATTTT
CDR3aa: CASSVRGQPQHF